This TCR beta chain was observed in a study of shared clonotypes between healthy human individuals. Study-level background: CD8 memory received one plate per donor, CD8 naive two, CD4 memory three and CD4 naive three.

Worth noting for this clone: No antigen is known for it.

Naive-designated CD8 cells lacked CD45RO, were positively enriched for CCR7, and omitted terminally differentiated effector memory CD45RA+ cells. Whole-study findings and limits: With four donors compared, 4% to 5% of naive CD4 clonotypes were shared. Rarefaction revealed incomplete sorted-subset sequencing despite large depth. Represented diversity, genetic and exposure-history alike, was limited by few donors.

Germline V gene data show CDR1 as MNHNY and CDR2 as SVGAGI (reference sequence). The CDR3 is 15 residues long. The V gene lost 2 bases and the J gene lost 7 bases, with 15 bases spanning the gap. Only in-frame clones appear in the TCRdb table, and some are missing; sequencing was by immunoSEQ multiplex PCR. Of about 600,000 clones listed, about 95% are singletons. The clonotype was recovered from a woman under 40 in good health. The chain employs TRBV6-6 and TRBJ2-1, with D perhaps assigned TRBD1 or TRBD2 (5 bases each). Sequenced input: naive CD8+ T cells sorted from blood. In nucleotides, the CDR3 is TGTGCCAGCAGTTACCTACCCGTGGGGACGAATGAGCAGTTCTTC. This gives the protein CASSYLPVGTNEQFF.